The 16 T cell receptor beta chains presented below share a single source sample, sequenced in a study of T-cell memory formation after mild COVID-19 (dated by TCRdb to the early 2020s). The library was built by means of 5' RACE. For sequencing, an Illumina NovaSeq 6000 was employed. TCRdb reran the public reads through fastp at Q25 and MiXCR, keeping productive beta chains. Merged by CDR3 protein, the rows form single entries marked with the most common genes and DNA. The sample includes fewer than 700,000 distinct CDR3 sequences, with 18% observed a single time. The ten top clones hold 9.5% to 15% of the sample. The material sequenced was PBMCs or a T cell subset sorted from them (not recorded which). These receptors all come from an adult woman who had mild COVID-19 (a few samples of this study predate the infection). The sample titles of this study are shuffled in the database, so cell type and time point are left out; the donor was told from shared clones.

This clonotype was counted between two and nine times. V gene TRBV4-1 combines with J gene TRBJ1-2; 12 bases fit TRBD1. The CDR3 spans 16 residues. The ends lost 0 bases at V and 4 bases at J; junction bases unmatched: 3. Germline loops: CDR1 MGHRA, CDR2 YSYEKL. The DNA of the CDR3 is TGCGCCAGCAGCCAAGAGGGACAGGGGGCCAGCTATGGCTACACCTTC. Amino acid sequence: CASSQEGQGASYGYTF.

This clonotype was seen more than once but under ten times. V and J are TRBV2 and TRBJ2-7; D is uncertain. V was shortened by 7 bases and J by 3 bases, with 16 bases between the two germline ends. This CDR3 is built from 14 residues. Germline CDR1 reads SNHLY; CDR2 reads FYNNEI. Here the CDR3 DNA reads TGTGCCAGCATTGATCTGACTTTAAACTACGAGCAGTACTTC. It yields the protein CASIDLTLNYEQYF.

The chain joins TRBV15 to TRBJ1-1; D gene uncertain. The V gene lost 0 bases and the J gene lost 0 bases, with 20 bases spanning the gap. This CDR3 contains 19 residues. In germline, CDR1 is LNHNV, CDR2 YYDKDF (reference sequence). CDR3 DNA: TGTGCCACCAGCAGAGATACCCCGGTCCTCCACGGCGTGAACACTGAAGCTTTCTTT. Protein product: CATSRDTPVLHGVNTEAFF. Using reference TRBV15 and TRBJ1-1 for the parts outside the CDR3, the full variable domain is DAMVIQNPRYQVTQFGKPVTLSCSQTLNHNVMYWYQQKSSQAPKLLFHYYDKDFNNEADTPDNFQSRRPNTSFCFLDIRSPGLGDTAMYLCATSRDTPVLHGVNTEAFFGQGTRLTVV.

A few counts support this clonotype. CDR3 in amino acids: CASTGLAAGSYEQYF. In DNA form, the CDR3 reads TGTGCCAGCACCGGACTAGCGGCAGGCTCCTACGAGCAGTACTTC. V usage is TRBV6-2 or TRBV6-3 and J usage is TRBJ2-7; 10 nucleotides align to TRBD2. J lost 0 bases, V lost 7 bases, and 6 bases had no gene match. The CDR3 has 15 amino acids. Germline CDR1 is MNHEY and CDR2 is SVGEGT.

V gene TRBV3-1 combines with J gene TRBJ2-5; no definite D call. Trimming removed 0 bases from V and 7 bases from J, with 15 bases in between. The CDR3 loop spans 15 amino acids. CDR1 LGHDT and CDR2 YNNKEL come from the germline V gene (reference sequence). The CDR3 nucleotides read TGTGCCAGCAGCCAAGAAGGAACTCCGGGTTTGACCCAGTACTTC. Amino acids: CASSQEGTPGLTQYF.

This clonotype was detected a few times. The junction departs from germline at one end; a sequencing error may be responsible. The genes are TRBV7-8 and TRBJ2-7; 9 bases fit TRBD1. CDR1 and CDR2 from the germline V gene are SGHVS and FQNEAQ. This CDR3 comprises 13 residues. Written as DNA, the CDR3 is TGTGCCAGCAGCTTAGGTTGGGACAGGGAATCGAACTTC. Translated: CASSLGWDRESNF. The variable domain in full, completed from reference TRBV7-8 and TRBJ2-7, reads GAGVSQSPRYKVAKRGQDVALRCDPISGHVSLFWYQQALGQGPEFLTYFQNEAQLDKSGLPSDRFFAERPEGSVSTLKIQRTQQEDSAVYLCASSLGWDRESNFGPGTRLTVT.

This clonotype was recorded a few times. This chain uses TRBV12-3 or TRBV12-4 with TRBJ2-2, with TRBD2 identical over 11 bases. The CDR3 contains 18 residues. The trim removed 4 bases at V and 6 bases at J, leaving 13 bases unmatched. Here the CDR3 reads CASSYTPIAGGPPGELFF. CDR3 nucleotide sequence: TGTGCCAGCAGTTATACCCCAATAGCGGGGGGGCCTCCCGGGGAGCTGTTTTTT.

This clonotype was seen a handful of times. The CDR3 region is CASSNPSGNIAKNIQYF. CDR3 DNA sequence: TGTGCCAGCAGCAACCCTAGCGGGAACATAGCCAAAAACATTCAGTACTTC. The chain recombines TRBV7-9 with TRBJ2-4, with TRBD2 matching 9 bases. This CDR3 is 17 amino acids long. Trimming removed 5 bases from V and 0 bases from J; junction bases left unmatched: 8. Germline CDR1 reads SEHNR; CDR2 reads FQNEAQ (reference sequence).

This chain links TRBV5-1 with TRBJ1-1; 7 bases agree with TRBD1. CDR1 is SGHRS, CDR2 YFSETQ, per germline. The CDR3 contains 14 residues. V shed 6 bases and J 2 bases; nucleotides not matched to a gene: 7. CDR3 region: CASKEQGTNTEAFF. The CDR3 coding sequence is TGCGCCAGCAAGGAACAGGGGACTAACACTGAAGCTTTCTTT.

The chain has TRBV7-2 and TRBJ2-1; tentatively, D is TRBD2 (6 bases). CDR3 size: 13 residues. V lost 5 bases, J lost 9 bases, and 14 bases lay in between. Germline V lookup: CDR1 SGHTA, CDR2 FQGNSA. CDR3 sequence reads: CASSASSVGEQFF. For the CDR3, the DNA is TGTGCCAGCAGCGCCTCTAGCGTTGGTGAGCAGTTCTTC.

This clonotype was found a few times. The chain carries TRBV2 and TRBJ2-1; D is possibly TRBD1 (5 bases). This CDR3 region has 15 residues. CDR1 is SNHLY, CDR2 FYNNEI, per germline. The V gene lost 5 bases and the J gene lost 2 bases, with 13 bases spanning the gap. CDR3 residues: CASSSQVKTYNEQFF. The CDR3 coding sequence is TGTGCCAGCAGTTCACAGGTTAAAACCTACAATGAGCAGTTCTTC.

The J gene is TRBJ1-2, the V gene TRBV27; weak D call: TRBD1 (5 bases). CDR1 is MNHEY, CDR2 SMNVEV, per germline (reference sequence). Trimming shortened V by 6 bases and J by 8 bases, and 16 bases separated the two germline ends. The CDR3 sequence is 13 residues long. The CDR3 loop reads CASRPSGAYGYTF. In nucleotides, the CDR3 is TGTGCCAGCAGGCCTAGCGGGGCTTACGGCTACACCTTC.

In this sample, this clonotype turned up a few times. The CDR3 DNA is TGTGCCAGCAGCCACTCCGGGACAGGGGATGAAAAACTGTTTTTT. This gives the protein CASSHSGTGDEKLFF. J is TRBJ1-4 and V is TRBV3-1; TRBD1 aligns across 10 bases. This CDR3 spans 15 amino acids. The trim removed 3 bases at V and 6 bases at J, leaving 4 bases unmatched. Germline assignment: CDR1 LGHDT and CDR2 YNNKEL (reference sequence).

The chain is built from TRBV3-1 and TRBJ2-3; tentatively, D is TRBD2 (5 bases). Trimming took 0 bases from V and 7 from J, leaving 11 bases between them. CDR3 length: 14 amino acids. Per the germline V gene, CDR1 is LGHDT and CDR2 is YNNKEL (reference sequence). As DNA, the CDR3 is TGTGCCAGCAGCCAAGAGTACCCGGGATATACGCAGTATTTT. This encodes CASSQEYPGYTQYF.

The chain employs TRBV5-1 and TRBJ2-5; D is possibly TRBD1 or TRBD2 (5 bases each). The germline V gene has CDR1 SGHRS and CDR2 YFSETQ. V was trimmed by 2 bases and J by 5 bases, leaving 10 bases between them. This CDR3 contains 13 residues. This chain's CDR3 is CASSLTGTETQYF. The CDR3, as DNA: TGCGCCAGCAGCTTAACGGGGACGGAGACCCAGTACTTC. Looking up the rest from reference TRBV5-1 and TRBJ2-5 gives the full variable domain: KAGVTQTPRYLIKTRGQQVTLSCSPISGHRSVSWYQQTPGQGLQFLFEYFSETQRNKGNFPGRFSGRQFSNSRSEMNVSTLELGDSALYLCASSLTGTETQYFGPGTRLLVL.

The J gene is TRBJ2-2, the V gene TRBV12-3 or TRBV12-4; D not certain. CDR3 length: 14 amino acids. Between the trimmed V and J ends, which lost 2 bases and 0 bases, there was a span of 4 bases. CDR3 loop: CASSLYSNTGELFF. The CDR3 DNA follows: TGTGCCAGCAGTTTATACTCGAACACCGGGGAGCTGTTTTTT.